This is a list of T cell receptor beta chains from one sample in a study of shared T cell receptors in the human thymus. Here immunoSEQ multiplex PCR was the method, and the copy in TCRdb shows in-frame clones only, minus some. Of hundreds of thousands of clones listed, 95% were seen once; the top ten hold roughly 0.02%. The sequencing sample was made of thymocytes. Source of these receptors: a human donor. Both conserved end residues are part of each CDR3. D genes are given only for firm matches. Some rows mark clone size as missing; the rest say once, few, many or name a class of expanded clone.

>TRBV5-1|.|TRBJ1-1|few
TGCGCCAGCAGCTTGACCCCTAGGGGGTCTATCTCGAACACTGAAGCTTTCTTT
CASSLTPRGSISNTEAFF
>TRBV7-9|.|TRBJ2-7|.
TGTGCCAGCAGTTCAACTTCGGACGAGCAGTACTTC
CASSSTSDEQYF
>TRBV14|.|TRBJ2-5|.
TGTGCCAGCAAAAAAGAGACCCAGTACTTC
CASKKETQYF
>TRBV2|.|TRBJ1-1|.
TGTGCCAGAAGCTACTACAGGACGAACACTGAAGCTTTCTTT
CARSYYRTNTEAFF
>TRBV10-2|.|TRBJ2-3|.
TGCGCCAGCAACCGAGACGATCACCAGGAAGATACGCAGTATTTT
CASNRDDHQEDTQYF
>TRBV10-2|.|TRBJ1-2|few
TGCGCCAGCAGTGAGTCCAGCAGGGCAAACTATGGCTACACCTTC
CASSESSRANYGYTF
>TRBV30|.|TRBJ2-1|.
TGTGCCTGGAGTCCTTCCCTGGGTGGGGACCAGGTTTACAATGAGCAGTTCTTC
CAWSPSLGGDQVYNEQFF
>TRBV7-6|.|TRBJ2-6|.
TGTGCCACCCTCAGGGCCCAGGCTGGGGCCAACGTCCTGACTTTC
CATLRAQAGANVLTF
>TRBV20-1|.|TRBJ2-1|.
TGCAGTGCTAGCCCTAGCGTTGAGCAGTTCTTC
CSASPSVEQFF
>TRBV4-1|.|TRBJ1-1|.
TGCGCCAGCAGCCAAGATATGCAGGATAGAACCAGAGTTACAACGAACACTGAAGCTTTCTTT
CASSQDMQDRTRVTTNTEAFF
>TRBV4-2|.|TRBJ2-3|.
TGTGCCAGCAGCCCCGAGTTCGGCGGGGATTCATCCGATACGCAGTATTTT
CASSPEFGGDSSDTQYF
>TRBV15|.|TRBJ2-6|.
TGTGCCACCAGCAGAGATTCGGACCGACACAGCTCTGGGGCCAACGTCCTGACTTTC
CATSRDSDRHSSGANVLTF
>TRBV14|TRBD1|TRBJ2-5|.
TGTGCCAGCAGCCAAGTCCCGGACAGGGAGAAGGAGACCCAGTACTTC
CASSQVPDREKETQYF
>TRBV4-2|.|TRBJ2-7|.
TGTGCCAGCAGCCAGGGCTTCGACGGTTCTAAGAGCTCCTACGAGCAGTACTTC
CASSQGFDGSKSSYEQYF
>TRBV7-2|.|TRBJ2-7|.
TGTGCCAGCAGCTTAGCAGGGCCGACGCGGAGCTACGAGCAGTACTTC
CASSLAGPTRSYEQYF
>TRBV6-5|TRBD2|TRBJ2-7|.
TGTGCCAGCAGACACCTAGCGGGAGGGACCTACGAGCAGTACTTC
CASRHLAGGTYEQYF
>TRBV5-6|.|TRBJ1-2|.
TGTGCCAGCAGCTCGGTTGCGAGCCGGTCCTATGGCTACACCTTC
CASSSVASRSYGYTF
>TRBV18|TRBD1|TRBJ2-3|.
TGTGCCAGCTCACCACCAAAAGACAGGGAATCTAGCACAGATACGCAGTATTTT
CASSPPKDRESSTDTQYF
>TRBV18|TRBD2|TRBJ2-3|.
TGTGCCAGCTCACCACGATGGCTAGCGGACACAGATACGCAGTATTTT
CASSPRWLADTDTQYF
>TRBV10-1|TRBD1|TRBJ1-1|few
TGCGCCAGCATAGGGGACAGGGATGTGTACACTGAAGCTTTCTTT
CASIGDRDVYTEAFF
>TRBV28|TRBD1|TRBJ1-1|.
TGTGCCAGCAGTCCTCGCCTCCTACAGGGGCCCCCGAACACTGAAGCTTTCTTT
CASSPRLLQGPPNTEAFF
>TRBV27|.|TRBJ2-7|.
TGTGCCAGCAGTTCCAGGGGTGTTCCCTCCTACGAGCAGTACTTC
CASSSRGVPSYEQYF
>TRBV10-3|.|TRBJ1-1|.
TGTGCCATCAGTGGGGGTCGGCAGGGCGACTGGAACACTGAAGCTTTCTTT
CAISGGRQGDWNTEAFF
>TRBV21-1|.|TRBJ2-3|.
TGTGCCAGCCCGCAGGGAGATACGCAGTATTTT
CASPQGDTQYF
>TRBV7-9|TRBD2|TRBJ2-3|.
TGTGCCAGCATCCTTCGACTAGCGGGAGACACAGATACGCAGTATTTT
CASILRLAGDTDTQYF
>TRBV6-5|.|TRBJ1-1|.
TGTGCCAGCAGTTACGAAGGGCTGTCGGGAACTGAAGCTTTCTTT
CASSYEGLSGTEAFF
>TRBV5-1|.|TRBJ2-7|.
TGCGCCAGCAGCTTGGATTTCCAGGGACGACCCTCCGAGCAGTACTTC
CASSLDFQGRPSEQYF
>TRBV27|.|TRBJ2-7|.
TGTGCCAGCAGTTTAAAACGCGGGCTCGAGCAGTACTTC
CASSLKRGLEQYF